This section outlines one T cell receptor (beta chain) sequence together with its context. Its target is not known. Survey level was the resolution at which the v3.0 immunoSEQ assay ran. Sequencing was performed with immunoSEQ multiplex PCR; in TCRdb, only in-frame clones are kept and a portion is missing. Among about 22,000 clones, 88% were seen once, and the ten largest hold roughly 3.6%. The data originate from a study of long-term antiretroviral therapy in people with HIV. Regarding the study as a whole: Drawn between the mid-2000s and the late 2010s, the blood was possibly obtained under older ART regimens.

Donors each had at least one pre-ART PBMC sample and at least two post-ART ones. Each sample contained about 0.9-10 million cryopreserved PBMC, thawed before DNA extraction. CDR1 SQVTM and CDR2 ANQGSEA come from the germline V gene. V was shortened by 0 bases and J by 5 bases, with 17 bases between the two germline ends. This CDR3 is 16 amino acids long. The receptor comes from a man in his fifties or sixties with HIV. The sequenced sample was unsorted PBMCs, obtained 2.3 years after starting antiretroviral therapy. V is TRBV29-1 and J is TRBJ2-1; TRBD1 is a possible D gene (5 bases). The CDR3 DNA reads TGCAGCGTTGAAGATCCGGCCAAGGGGTGGGACAATGAGCAGTTCTTC. The encoded protein is CSVEDPAKGWDNEQFF.